One sample yielded the 26 T cell receptor beta chains listed below, sequenced in a study of identical twins. TCRdb redid the calling of the 5' RACE reads with MiXCR, one entry per CDR3 protein. The sample consists of about 260,000 distinct CDR3 sequences, 5.5% to 7% of them appearing once. The sample was also reused in another study, on yellow fever vaccine responses in identical twins.

Sequences were obtained from memory (CD45RO+) T cells sorted from blood. These receptors all come from a woman under 30 in good health.

V is TRBV27 and J is TRBJ2-7; maybe TRBD2 (6 bases). Between the trimmed V and J ends, which lost 3 bases and 0 bases, there was a span of 15 bases. The CDR3 runs to 16 residues. Germline loops: CDR1 MNHEY, CDR2 SMNVEV (reference sequence). CDR3 in amino acids: CASSFLGSGNSYEQYF. CDR3 sequence (DNA): TGTGCCAGCAGTTTTTTAGGTAGCGGTAACTCCTACGAGCAGTACTTC.

This clonotype has at least ten counts. The junction shows a germline mismatch at one end, possibly a read error. CDR3 bases: TGCAGTGCTGGAGACAGGGTTGGGGAGACCCAGTACTTC. Translation: CSAGDRVGETQYF. The chain combines TRBV20-1 with TRBJ2-5; 7 bases line up with TRBD1. The germline gives CDR1 DFQATT, CDR2 SNEGSKA (reference sequence). The CDR3 spans 13 residues.

CDR3 DNA sequence: TGCAGTGCCGGGGGGGCCACTTTAGAAGCTTTCTTT. This codes for CSAGGATLEAFF. V gene TRBV20-1 combines with J gene TRBJ1-1; TRBD1 is a possible D gene (6 bases). This CDR3 region has 12 residues. Trimming removed 6 bases from V and 8 bases from J, with 16 bases in between. CDR1 is DFQATT and CDR2 is SNEGSKA in the germline V gene (reference sequence).

This clonotype came up many times. The rearrangement uses TRBV3-1 and TRBJ2-1; 11 nucleotides line up with TRBD2. This CDR3 is built from 15 residues. Germline V gene sequence: CDR1 LGHDT, CDR2 YNNKEL (reference sequence). V dropped 9 bases and J dropped 9; count of bases not matched to a gene: 13. CDR3 coding DNA: TGTGCCAGTACCGGGACTAGCGGTAGGGGAAGTGAGCAGTTCTTC. Translation gives CASTGTSGRGSEQFF.

This clonotype was counted at least ten times. This chain links TRBV28 with TRBJ1-1, with 10 nucleotides matching TRBD1. The ends lost 5 bases at V and 1 base at J; junction bases unmatched: 7. Looked up from germline, CDR1 is MDHEN and CDR2 is SYDVKM. This CDR3 contains 16 residues. The CDR3 nucleotides are TGTGCCAGCAGTGTCCCGGGACAGGGGACGAACACTGAAGCTTTCTTT. It codes for CASSVPGQGTNTEAFF.

The chain carries TRBV10-3 and TRBJ2-1, with no clear D. V lost 2 bases and J lost 0, with 11 bases in between. CDR3 size: 16 residues. The germline V gene has CDR1 ENHRY and CDR2 SYGVKD. CDR3 sequence (DNA): TGTGCCATCAGTGAGGGGCGGATCTCCTCCTACAATGAGCAGTTCTTC. It translates to CAISEGRISSYNEQFF.

This clonotype was counted ten times or more. The chain has TRBV12-3 or TRBV12-4 and TRBJ1-1; 7 bases map to TRBD1. CDR3 length: 14 residues. The V gene end was trimmed by 5 bases and the J gene end by 3 bases; junction bases not matched to a gene: 6. This chain's CDR3 is CASSPGQFHTEAFF. Written as DNA, the CDR3 is TGTGCCAGCAGTCCGGGACAGTTCCACACTGAAGCTTTCTTT.

In its sample, this clonotype was seen many times. The chain joins TRBV7-8 to TRBJ1-6; D perhaps matches TRBD1 (6 bases). Germline V gives CDR1 SGHVS, CDR2 FQNEAQ. CDR3 length: 14 amino acids. With 2 bases removed from V and 13 bases from J, the gap between germline ends came to 15 bases. In nucleotides, the CDR3 is TGTGCCAGCAGCTTACAACAGGGAGTAGGCCCCCTCCACTTT. As protein: CASSLQQGVGPLHF.

There are a few counts of this clonotype. The gene calls are TRBV24-1 and TRBJ2-2; tentatively, D is TRBD2 (6 bases). V lost 2 bases and J 6 bases, leaving 9 bases between the germline ends. CDR1 is KGHDR, CDR2 SFDVKD, per germline. The CDR3 length is 14 residues. The CDR3 is CATSDWTNPGELFF. The CDR3 region has the DNA TGTGCCACCAGTGATTGGACTAATCCCGGGGAGCTGTTTTTT.

This clonotype was observed at least ten times. The chain has TRBV5-1 and TRBJ2-5; D perhaps matches TRBD2 (6 bases). V gave up 4 bases and J gave up 4 bases, with 14 bases separating them. Germline CDR1 is SGHRS and CDR2 is YFSETQ. This CDR3 has 14 residues. As DNA, the CDR3 is TGCGCCAGCAGCCCCCGGGAGTTGCGAGAGACCCAGTACTTC. This codes for CASSPRELRETQYF. The full variable domain, its missing parts supplied by reference TRBV5-1 and TRBJ2-5, is KAGVTQTPRYLIKTRGQQVTLSCSPISGHRSVSWYQQTPGQGLQFLFEYFSETQRNKGNFPGRFSGRQFSNSRSEMNVSTLELGDSALYLCASSPRELRETQYFGPGTRLLVL.

In this sample, this clonotype turned up many times. The chain employs TRBV20-1 and TRBJ2-1, with 9 nucleotides matching TRBD2. The J segment lost 7 bases and the V segment lost 2 bases, leaving 15 bases of the junction unmatched. CDR1 is DFQATT, CDR2 SNEGSKA, per germline (reference sequence). The CDR3 is 17 residues long. This CDR3 reads CSARRASGVVRGNEQFF. The DNA of the CDR3 is TGCAGTGCTAGACGGGCTAGCGGGGTGGTTAGGGGAAATGAGCAGTTCTTC.

Only a few counts were recorded for this clonotype. The rearrangement joins TRBV9 to TRBJ2-5; TRBD2 aligns across 13 bases. Germline V CDR1 and CDR2: SGDLS, YYNGEE. The CDR3 runs 14 residues. The V segment lost 4 bases and the J segment 5 bases; nucleotides outside the gene matches: 2. The CDR3 DNA sequence: TGTGCCAGCAGCTGGGGACTAGCGGGGGAGACCCAGTACTTC. Translating gives CASSWGLAGETQYF.

The table lists this clonotype with a few counts. V gene TRBV6-5 combines with J gene TRBJ1-6; D is undetermined. The CDR3 contains 13 residues. Trimming stripped 6 bases from V and 6 bases from J, with 9 bases between. Germline lookup yields CDR1 MNHEY and CDR2 SVGAGI. CDR3 bases: TGTGCCAGCAGCCCGGCAGTTAATTCACCCCTCCACTTT. Translating it yields CASSPAVNSPLHF.

This clonotype was picked up many times. The chain employs TRBV12-3 or TRBV12-4 and TRBJ1-6; 7 positions agree with TRBD1. The CDR3 totals 15 residues. The V segment lost 6 bases and the J segment 7 bases; nucleotides outside the gene matches: 9. The CDR3 loop is CASSLTGQVNSPLHF. Here the CDR3 DNA reads TGTGCCAGCAGCCTCACAGGACAGGTGAATTCACCCCTCCACTTT.

This clonotype was seen at least ten times. The chain joins TRBV6-2 or TRBV6-3 to TRBJ1-2; D may be TRBD1 (5 bases). This CDR3 spans 12 amino acids. The germline V gene has CDR1 MNHEY and CDR2 SVGEGT. Trimming took 7 bases from V and 6 from J, leaving 12 bases between them. The CDR3 DNA reads TGTGCCAGCAAACGGGGGAATGATGGCTACACCTTC. It codes for CASKRGNDGYTF.

The chain employs TRBV20-1 and TRBJ2-7; 7 bases line up with TRBD2. Trimming took 3 bases from V and 2 from J; bases not matched to a gene: 7. Germline lookup yields CDR1 DFQATT and CDR2 SNEGSKA (reference sequence). CDR3 length equals 14 residues. The CDR3 nucleotides are TGCAGTGCTAGTGGCGGGGGACGACCCTACGAGCAGTACGTC. Translating gives CSASGGGRPYEQYV.

This clonotype occurred a few times. This rearrangement joins TRBV10-3 to TRBJ2-1; 10 bases are a match to TRBD2. The CDR3 spans 15 residues. Trimming took 4 bases from V and 5 from J; bases not matched to a gene: 5. In germline, CDR1 is ENHRY, CDR2 SYGVKD. The CDR3 nucleotides are TGTGCCATCAGTGGTGAGCTAGCGGGAGACAATGAGCAGTTCTTC. Its protein is CAISGELAGDNEQFF.

There are many counts of this clonotype. The CDR3 coding sequence is TGTGCCAGCAGTTTTTTGTCCACCGGGGAGCTGTTTTTT. Translating gives CASSFLSTGELFF. This rearrangement joins TRBV12-3 or TRBV12-4 to TRBJ2-2; D is unclear. The CDR3 runs to 13 residues. V lost 3 bases and J 4 bases, leaving 6 bases between the germline ends.

This clonotype was observed at least ten times. This rearrangement joins TRBV27 to TRBJ1-1; D possibly corresponds to TRBD1 (5 bases). Germline V gives CDR1 MNHEY, CDR2 SMNVEV (reference sequence). This CDR3 region has 15 residues. V dropped 9 bases and J dropped 2 bases, with 19 bases sitting between them. The DNA of the CDR3 is TGTGCCAGGGGGGGTACGGGAAGGATCAACACTGAAGCTTTCTTT. Residues: CARGGTGRINTEAFF.

The chain couples TRBV29-1 to TRBJ1-2; no clear D gene. The CDR3 length is 13 residues. V was clipped by 2 bases and J by 0 bases, with 7 bases between them. Germline-derived CDR1 and CDR2 are SQVTM and ANQGSEA. CDR3 sequence reads: CSVETTANYGYTF. DNA for the CDR3: TGCAGCGTTGAAACAACCGCTAACTATGGCTACACCTTC.

This clonotype was detected ten times or more. The chain recombines TRBV27 with TRBJ1-4, with a possible D match to TRBD1 (6 bases). The CDR3 is 15 residues long. Germline CDR1 and CDR2: MNHEY and SMNVEV (reference sequence). V was cut by 6 bases and J by 5 bases, with 16 bases left in between. The CDR3 nucleotides are TGTGCCAGCAGACCCGAGGGGGGGGGGAATGAAAAACTGTTTTTT. This codes for CASRPEGGGNEKLFF.

At least ten counts were recorded for this clonotype. The chain uses TRBV12-3 or TRBV12-4 and TRBJ1-1; 9 bases agree with TRBD1. The V and J ends lost 5 bases and 2 bases, in that order; junction bases with no gene match: 3. The CDR3 runs 14 residues. The CDR3, as DNA: TGTGCCAGCAGTCCTACAGGGGGCAACACTGAAGCTTTCTTT. Its translation is CASSPTGGNTEAFF.

This clonotype has just a few counts. V and J are TRBV21-1 and TRBJ1-3. TRBV21-1 is annotated as a pseudogene. CDR3 length: 17 amino acids. CDR3 DNA sequence: TGTGCCAGCAGCAATTTCCGGGACTCCTCCTCTGGAAACACCATATATTTT. Encoded protein: CASSNFRDSSSGNTIYF.

This clonotype was recorded many times. The V and J genes are TRBV28 and TRBJ2-3; D gene unclear. CDR3 length: 13 residues. Germline V gives CDR1 MDHEN, CDR2 SYDVKM. V lost 6 bases to trimming and J lost 2 bases, with 9 bases between them. CDR3 in amino acids: CASSPSLTDTQYF. For the CDR3, the DNA is TGTGCCAGCAGCCCCTCTCTCACAGATACGCAGTATTTT.

This clonotype was seen many times. V usage is TRBV7-8 and J usage is TRBJ2-3; perhaps TRBD1 as D (6 bases). CDR1 SGHVS and CDR2 FQNEAQ come from the germline V gene. V shed 2 bases and J shed 0 bases, with 12 bases lying between them. There are 16 residues in the CDR3. CDR3 DNA sequence: TGTGCCAGCAGCTTACGGGACACCTTGAGCACAGATACGCAGTATTTT. The encoded protein is CASSLRDTLSTDTQYF.

This clonotype has a handful of counts. The DNA for the CDR3 is TGTGCCAGCAGCGTGAAGACCCCCGGGCTGGAGACCCAGTACTTC. Translated: CASSVKTPGLETQYF. J is TRBJ2-5 and V is TRBV9, with unresolved D. The V gene's germline CDR1 is SGDLS and CDR2 YYNGEE. Trimming took 2 bases from V and 5 from J, leaving 16 bases between them. This CDR3 spans 15 amino acids.